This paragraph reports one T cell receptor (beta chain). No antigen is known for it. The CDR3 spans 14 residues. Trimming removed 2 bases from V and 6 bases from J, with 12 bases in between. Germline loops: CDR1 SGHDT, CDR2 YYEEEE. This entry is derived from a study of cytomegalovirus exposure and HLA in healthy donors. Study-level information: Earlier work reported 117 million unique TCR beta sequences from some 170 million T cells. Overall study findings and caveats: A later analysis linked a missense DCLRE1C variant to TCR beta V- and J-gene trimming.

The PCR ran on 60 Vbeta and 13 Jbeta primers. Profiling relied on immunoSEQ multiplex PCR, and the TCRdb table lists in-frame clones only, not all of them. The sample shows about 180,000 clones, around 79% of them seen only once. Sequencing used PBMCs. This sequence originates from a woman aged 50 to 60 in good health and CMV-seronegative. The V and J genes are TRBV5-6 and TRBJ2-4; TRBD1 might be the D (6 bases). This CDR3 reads CASSLQGFRNIQYF. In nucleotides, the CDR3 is TGTGCCAGCAGCTTACAGGGTTTTAGAAACATTCAGTACTTC.